This T cell receptor beta chain was sequenced during a study of blood T cells in healthy people across ages. Background on the study: Per two T cells, template switching captured roughly one barcoded beta molecule.

In the case of this clonotype: Its specificity is unknown. One junction end does not reproduce the germline sequence, and a read error may be involved.

Next came a second PCR, run for about 7 to 11 cycles, which used a sample-barcoded 5' primer along with a J-beta primer mix. TCRdb fed the 5' RACE reads into MiXCR, producing one record per CDR3 protein. The sample yields 650,000 to 1,000,000 distinct CDR3 sequences, around 36% seen once. Study results and caveats: Across the age range, TCR beta diversity per million T cells fell in a roughly linear way. Unknown donor CMV status possibly confounded expanded clonotype changes.

This receptor was obtained from a man younger than 35 in good health. The specimen sequenced was blood.

As DNA, the CDR3 is TGTGCCAGCAGTTTTGGGATGCCCCCCCACTTT. Translation gives CASSFGMPPHF. The V and J genes are TRBV28 and TRBJ1-6; D gene unclear. The V gene's germline CDR1 is MDHEN and CDR2 SYDVKM. CDR3 length: 11 residues.